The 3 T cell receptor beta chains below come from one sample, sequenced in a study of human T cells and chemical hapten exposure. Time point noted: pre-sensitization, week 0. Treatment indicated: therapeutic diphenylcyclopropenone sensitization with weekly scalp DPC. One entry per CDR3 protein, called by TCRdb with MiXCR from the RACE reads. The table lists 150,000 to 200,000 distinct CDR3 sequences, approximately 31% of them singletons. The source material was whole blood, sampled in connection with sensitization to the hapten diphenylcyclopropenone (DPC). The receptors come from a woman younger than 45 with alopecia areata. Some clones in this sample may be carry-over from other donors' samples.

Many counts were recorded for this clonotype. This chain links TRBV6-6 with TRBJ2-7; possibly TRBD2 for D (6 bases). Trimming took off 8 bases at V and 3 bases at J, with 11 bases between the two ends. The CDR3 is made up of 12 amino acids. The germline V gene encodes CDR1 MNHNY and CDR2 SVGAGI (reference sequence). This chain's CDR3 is CASRDGGYEQYF. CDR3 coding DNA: TGTGCCAGCCGGGACGGGGGCTACGAGCAGTACTTC.

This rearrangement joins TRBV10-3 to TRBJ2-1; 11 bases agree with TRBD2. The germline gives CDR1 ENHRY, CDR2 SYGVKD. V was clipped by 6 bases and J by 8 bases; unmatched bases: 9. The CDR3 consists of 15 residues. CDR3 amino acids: CAIRSTSGGADEQFF. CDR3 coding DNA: TGTGCCATCAGATCCACTAGCGGGGGTGCCGATGAGCAGTTCTTC.

The CDR3 nucleotides read TGTGCCAGCAGTTTCCTCGGTTATGAGACCCAGTACTTC. Translation: CASSFLGYETQYF. The V and J genes are TRBV12-3 or TRBV12-4 and TRBJ2-5; D is unresolved. V gave up 3 bases and J gave up 5 bases, with 10 bases separating them. This CDR3 is built from 13 residues.